This T cell receptor beta chain was sequenced in a study of graft-versus-host responses after intestinal transplantation. The V segment lost 5 bases and the J segment 4 bases; nucleotides outside the gene matches: 3. The CDR3 contains 13 residues. The germline V gene encodes CDR1 SGHDN and CDR2 FVKESK. With respect to this clone: Antigen: not known.

Assay used: immunoSEQ multiplex PCR; TCRdb lists only in-frame clones, some missing. The data hold approximately 86,000 clones, with 90% to 95% observed a single time. This receptor was obtained from a human donor who received an intestinal transplant. The sequenced sample was unstimulated CD4+ T cells sorted from spleen or lymph node cells, obtained before intestinal transplant. This chain uses TRBV14 with TRBJ1-2, with 8 bases lining up with TRBD1. This chain's CDR3 is CASSSRGPYGYTF. The CDR3 nucleotides are TGTGCCAGCAGCAGCAGGGGGCCCTATGGCTACACCTTC. The full variable domain, rest sourced from reference TRBV14 and TRBJ1-2, is EAGVTQFPSHSVIEKGQTVTLRCDPISGHDNLYWYRRVMGKEIKFLLHFVKESKQDESGMPNNRFLAERTGGTYSTLKVQPAELEDSGVYFCASSSRGPYGYTFGSGTRLTVV.